A single sample is the source of the 3 T cell receptor beta chains below, sequenced in a study of T-cell memory formation after mild COVID-19. MiXCR was run by TCRdb on the 5' RACE reads, yielding one entry per CDR3 protein. The data contain some 120,000 distinct CDR3 sequences, 5% to 6.5% of them singletons. The specimen sequenced was PBMCs or a T cell subset sorted from them (not recorded which). These receptors were collected from an adult woman who had mild COVID-19 (a few samples of this study predate the infection). Cell type and time point are not known.

This chain links TRBV25-1 with TRBJ1-1; no clear D gene. Between the trimmed V and J ends, which lost 3 bases and 6 bases, there was a span of 5 bases. The CDR3 covers 11 residues. Germline V gene lookup returns CDR1 MGHDK and CDR2 SYGVNS. CDR3 coding DNA: TGTGCCAGCAGTGAGTCAGCTGAAGCTTTCTTT. This encodes CASSESAEAFF.

The chain combines TRBV30 with TRBJ1-2; possible D gene TRBD1, 6 bases. There are 13 residues in the CDR3. Trimming removed 5 bases at V and 6 bases at J, with 16 bases between. Germline lookup yields CDR1 GTSNPN and CDR2 SVGIG (reference sequence). DNA of the CDR3: TGTGCCTGGTTAGGGGGGTTCGTCGATGGCTACACCTTC. Translating gives CAWLGGFVDGYTF.

The CDR3 loop reads CASSVVSVTDTQYF. The CDR3 coding sequence is TGTGCCAGCAGCGTAGTTTCGGTCACAGATACGCAGTATTTT. The chain has TRBV9 and TRBJ2-3; D uncertain. The CDR3 runs to 14 residues. Germline V gene lookup returns CDR1 SGDLS and CDR2 YYNGEE. V lost 0 bases to trimming and J lost 2 bases, with 7 bases between them.